A selection of T cell receptor beta chains follows, all from one sample in a study of T cell repertoires in cytomegalovirus infection. Using its own MiXCR run on the reads, TCRdb lists one record per CDR3 protein. Found here are about 490,000 distinct CDR3 sequences, 26% of them singletons; the top ten hold about 12%. Input material: PBMCs. The receptors here all came from a human donor in good health (CMV status not recorded). Some clones in this sample may be carry-over from other donors' samples. CDR3s include the opening cysteine and the closing phenylalanine or tryptophan. Each record gives: V gene, J gene, CDR3 protein.

TRBV28	TRBJ2-7	CASSSPGQGNYEQYF
TRBV7-7	TRBJ1-4	CASSLTSGYNEKLFF
TRBV19	TRBJ1-1	CASSMGRYTEAFF
TRBV19	TRBJ2-1	CASSIGTSGAEQFF
TRBV5-1	TRBJ1-2	CASSLVVPGQGAPGYTF
TRBV5-6	TRBJ2-7	CASSAQGLLHYEQYF
TRBV19	TRBJ2-7	CASRLGTSAYEQYF
TRBV4-3	TRBJ2-1	CASSQPTRSNEQFF
TRBV24-1	TRBJ2-1	CATSDLERAASARDEQFF
TRBV7-2	TRBJ1-2	CASSSGTLVYGYTF
TRBV7-8	TRBJ1-4	CASSFRTGTNEKLFF
TRBV9	TRBJ2-1	CASSVEGSRANEQFF
TRBV20-1	TRBJ2-5	CSARRLGGTQYF
TRBV27	TRBJ1-2	CASSPGWGPGYGYTF
TRBV29-1	TRBJ2-1	CSEKVGNEQFF
TRBV11-2	TRBJ1-1	CASSWAGNTEAFF
TRBV28	TRBJ2-3	CASLPSGTITDTQYF
TRBV12-5	TRBJ1-2	CASGLVGQINYGYTF
TRBV6-1	TRBJ2-5	CASSPPSDAAKTQYF
TRBV5-1	TRBJ1-1	CASSPGDSRLEAFF
TRBV28	TRBJ2-6	CASSLFSYRDQANSGANVLTF
TRBV7-9	TRBJ2-2	CASSSTTGATGELFF
TRBV5-1	TRBJ2-3	CASSLAGPYGTDTQYF
TRBV11-2	TRBJ2-7	CASSLVLYEQYF
TRBV6-6	TRBJ1-5	CASTTISNQPQHF
TRBV6-6	TRBJ1-5	CASSYSLGASQPQHF
TRBV10-3	TRBJ1-5	CAISESREPEPQHF
TRBV28	TRBJ1-5	CASTAALGSNQPQHF
TRBV7-2	TRBJ1-3	CASSLALGGPGNTIYF
TRBV7-2	TRBJ2-3	CASSWRGDTDTQYF
TRBV20-1	TRBJ1-2	CSAKQPGQFNYGYTF
TRBV5-1	TRBJ2-5	CASSLAPSGGETQYF
TRBV14	TRBJ1-1	CASSQARNTEAFF
TRBV30	TRBJ2-1	CAWSEAGRLRNEQFF
TRBV7-6	TRBJ1-1	CASSPEGITEAFF
TRBV19	TRBJ2-1	CASSSGRPQFF
TRBV12-3/TRBV12-4	TRBJ1-2	CASRAPRGAHGYTF
TRBV4-2	TRBJ2-7	CASSQVLGSDAYEQYF
TRBV19	TRBJ1-1	CASSHRGSNTEAFF
TRBV27	TRBJ2-1	CASSLTYGGRNEQFF
TRBV6-2/TRBV6-3	TRBJ2-7	CASSLAGTSGSYEQYF
TRBV24-1	TRBJ2-3	CATSDWTGGGFTDTQYF
TRBV7-2	TRBJ2-7	CASSSYYAIHEQYF
TRBV7-9	TRBJ2-1	CASSPRLPLFNEQFF
TRBV7-2	TRBJ2-7	CASSQQKETSPYF